Listed below are T cell receptor beta chains from one sample, sequenced in a study of blood T cells in healthy people across ages. TCRdb re-called the 5' RACE reads with MiXCR, one entry per CDR3 protein. The data show over a million distinct CDR3 sequences, approximately 43% seen once. Sequencing was performed on blood. The origin of the receptors is a woman aged 18 to 35 in good health. The CDR3 runs from the conserved cysteine through the conserved F or W. The order of the fields is V gene, clone size, D gene, J gene, CDR3 DNA, CDR3 protein. A D gene is named only where the DNA matches it firmly. Where a row states a size, it is once, few, many or the class of an expanded clone; other rows omit it.

TRBV7-3,-,TRBD2,TRBJ2-3,TGTACCAGCAGCTTAAACGTCTACCAGGGACTAGCGGGGTACGACCGCCATAGCACAGATACGCAGTATTTT,CTSSLNVYQGLAGYDRHSTDTQYF
TRBV6-4,few,TRBD1,TRBJ1-1,TGTGCCAGCAGTGACTCGCCAGGGGGCGTTGAAGCTTTCTTT,CASSDSPGGVEAFF
TRBV4-1,few,-,TRBJ1-1,TGCGCCAGCAGCCAAAAAATTGGTGAAAGGGGCACTGAAGCTTTCTTT,CASSQKIGERGTEAFF
TRBV2,few,-,TRBJ2-2,TGTGCCAGCAGTACTAGCTTAAACACCGGGGAGCTGTTTTTT,CASSTSLNTGELFF
TRBV7-9,-,TRBD1,TRBJ1-2,TGTGCCAGCAGCTACGAGTACCGGACAGGGGCCAACTATGGCTACACCTTC,CASSYEYRTGANYGYTF
TRBV20-1,-,TRBD2,TRBJ2-1,TGCAGTGCTAGTCCCCTGACTAGCGGGTACAATGAGCAGTTCTTC,CSASPLTSGYNEQFF
TRBV7-8,-,-,TRBJ2-3,TGTGCCAGCAGCTTAGCCCGACTAGATGCAGATACGCAGTATTTT,CASSLARLDADTQYF
TRBV5-6,-,-,TRBJ1-3,TGTGCCAGCAGTTTGACAGCCACACTCTCTGGAAACACCATATATTTT,CASSLTATLSGNTIYF
TRBV7-9,-,TRBD1,TRBJ2-5,TGTGCCAGCAGCTTGAGGTCAGGGGGCCTAGAGACCCAGTACTTC,CASSLRSGGLETQYF
TRBV7-2,-,-,TRBJ2-7,TGTGCCAGCAGCTCGCCTAGCGCTATTCAGTACAATGAGCAGTACTTC,CASSSPSAIQYNEQYF
TRBV6-5,many,-,TRBJ2-5,TGTGCCAGCAGTTACCAGGGTCGGGAGACCCAGTACTTC,CASSYQGRETQYF
TRBV25-1,-,TRBD2,TRBJ2-1,TGTGCCAGCAGTGCACGGACTAGCGGGAGGTACAATGAGCAGTTCTTC,CASSARTSGRYNEQFF
TRBV6-2/TRBV6-3,-,-,TRBJ2-1,TGTGCCAGCAGTTACCTCGTGACTGAGCAGTTCTTC,CASSYLVTEQFF
TRBV20-1,-,-,TRBJ2-7,TGCAGTGCTAGAAGGAGGGGTCCACAGTACGAGCAGTACTTC,CSARRRGPQYEQYF
TRBV11-2,-,TRBD2,TRBJ2-1,TGTGCCAGCAGCGCTAGCGGAAACTACAATGAGCAGTTCTTC,CASSASGNYNEQFF
TRBV20-1,few,TRBD2,TRBJ2-1,TGCAGTGCTAGAGATAGGACTAGCGGGGATGTCTACAATGAGCAGTTCTTC,CSARDRTSGDVYNEQFF
TRBV4-1,-,TRBD1,TRBJ2-7,TGCGCCAGCAGCATACAGGGGGCGGGTGAGCAGTACTTC,CASSIQGAGEQYF
TRBV4-3,once,TRBD1,TRBJ2-2,TGCGCCAGCAGCCCACGACAGGGGGCTTATCTTGGCGGGGAGCTGTTTTTT,CASSPRQGAYLGGELFF
TRBV5-1,-,-,TRBJ1-1,TGCGCCAGCAGCCTGGAAGGGGCGTTCGGAACTGAAGCTTTCTTT,CASSLEGAFGTEAFF
TRBV10-3,few,-,TRBJ2-3,TGTGCCATCAGTGGGTCTACGGGGGCAGATACGCAGTATTTT,CAISGSTGADTQYF
TRBV5-1,-,TRBD2,TRBJ2-3,TGCGCCAGCAGCTTGAGCGCTAGCGGGGGATCAGATACGCAGTATTTT,CASSLSASGGSDTQYF
TRBV7-9,-,-,TRBJ1-1,TGTGCCAGCAGCTTAGCGCCGGGGAGTGGGGGCACTGAAGCTTTCTTT,CASSLAPGSGGTEAFF
TRBV18,-,TRBD1,TRBJ1-2,TGTGCCAGCTCCCCTGGGACAGTCACTGGCTACACCTTC,CASSPGTVTGYTF
TRBV20-1,-,TRBD1,TRBJ1-6,TGCAGTGCTAGAGACGACAGGGGTAATTCACCCCTCCACTTT,CSARDDRGNSPLHF
TRBV12-3/TRBV12-4,-,-,TRBJ2-1,TGTACCAGCAGCCCTAGACTTGTTGAGCAGTTCTTC,CTSSPRLVEQFF
TRBV4-1,once,TRBD2,TRBJ2-2,TGCGCCAGCAGCCAAGAAGGTCTAGCGGGCGGCACCGGGGAGCTGTTTTTT,CASSQEGLAGGTGELFF
TRBV4-2,few,-,TRBJ1-6,TGTGCCAGCAGTCCCCGGGGGGACAATTCACCCCTCCACTTT,CASSPRGDNSPLHF
TRBV20-1,many,-,TRBJ2-7,TGCAGTGCTAGATTAGACTACGAGCAGTACTTC,CSARLDYEQYF
TRBV3-1,-,-,TRBJ2-7,TGTGCCAGCAGCCAAGATCTCGGCGGGACGAGATACGAGCAGTACTTC,CASSQDLGGTRYEQYF
TRBV29-1,-,-,TRBJ1-2,TGCAGCGTGCGGGATGGCTACACCTTC,CSVRDGYTF
TRBV7-2,-,-,TRBJ1-1,TGTGCCAGCAGCTTAAAATTCGGGGGCGTCACTGAAGCTTTCTTT,CASSLKFGGVTEAFF
TRBV7-3,-,TRBD1,TRBJ1-1,TGTGCCAGCAGCTTGACAGGGGATCACACTGAAGCTTTCTTT,CASSLTGDHTEAFF
TRBV20-1,-,-,TRBJ2-2,TGCAGTGCTCCGAGACTAGCGAACACCGGGGAGCTGTTTTTT,CSAPRLANTGELFF
TRBV7-2,-,-,TRBJ1-5,TGTGCCATCAGCAGAGTCGGCGATCAGCCCCAGCATTTT,CAISRVGDQPQHF
TRBV30,-,-,TRBJ1-4,TGTGCCTGGTTCCGAGTGGGACACCTAAATGAAAAACTGTTTTTT,CAWFRVGHLNEKLFF
TRBV6-5,-,TRBD1,TRBJ2-1,TGTGCCGGCAGTTACCCCGGGACAGGGGGCTCCGTTGAGCAGTTCTTC,CAGSYPGTGGSVEQFF
TRBV18,few,TRBD1,TRBJ2-5,TGTGCCAGCTCACCGGACAGGGACAATGAGCAGTACTTC,CASSPDRDNEQYF
TRBV7-2,-,-,TRBJ2-3,TGTGCCAGCAGCTCGGGACGCACCTCAGGGACGCAGTATTTT,CASSSGRTSGTQYF
TRBV5-6,-,-,TRBJ2-7,TGTGCCAGCAGCTTGATACAGGGTACCGACGAGCAGTACTTC,CASSLIQGTDEQYF
TRBV20-1,-,-,TRBJ2-5,TGCAGTGCCTCTCAGGCAGAGACCCAGTACTTC,CSASQAETQYF
TRBV29-1,-,-,TRBJ2-7,TGCAGCGTATCACGAGGGGGACTTCCCTACAATGAGCAGTACTTC,CSVSRGGLPYNEQYF